This passage covers 14 T cell receptor beta chains from one sample sequenced in a study of regulatory T cells in long-lasting Graves disease. Specified time point: newly diagnosed GD, antithyroid drugs for less than 3 months. From PBMCs, RNA was extracted and then used to make the TCR library. TCR beta libraries were built with iRepertoire HTBI primers and Arm-PCR of CDR3 regions. TCRdb called the multiplex PCR reads again in MiXCR, with one record for every CDR3 protein. Of a few hundred thousand distinct CDR3 sequences listed, approximately 16% were seen once; the top ten hold less than 30%. This same sample was also part of a study on T cells in Graves' hyperthyroidism and ophthalmopathy.

The specimen comprised peripheral blood mononuclear cells (PBMCs), sampled at new diagnosis, from a patient treated with antithyroid drugs. The receptors shown here come from a young woman with Graves disease.

The table lists this clonotype with many counts. The chain has TRBV11-2 and TRBJ2-7; D is unresolved. V gave up 0 bases and J gave up 0 bases, with 9 bases separating them. Germline CDR1 and CDR2: SGHAT and FQNNGV. The CDR3 runs 15 residues. The CDR3 region is CASSLDRLLSYEQYF. The CDR3, as DNA: TGTGCCAGCAGCTTAGATCGACTCCTCTCCTACGAGCAGTACTTC.

This clonotype was counted at least ten times. V usage is TRBV2 and J usage is TRBJ2-3, with D perhaps matching TRBD1 or TRBD2 (5 bases each). The CDR3 is made up of 13 amino acids. V shed 5 bases and J shed 4 bases, with 10 bases lying between them. Per the germline V gene, CDR1 is SNHLY and CDR2 is FYNNEI. The CDR3: CASSQGEADTQYF. DNA of the CDR3: TGTGCCAGCAGTCAGGGAGAGGCAGATACGCAGTATTTT.

A few counts support this clonotype. The chain joins TRBV6-1 to TRBJ2-1; 9 nucleotides align to TRBD1. Germline trimming cut 6 bases from V and 8 bases from J; bases unmatched to any gene: 14. This CDR3 spans 16 amino acids. Germline CDR1 is MNHNS and CDR2 is SASEGT. CDR3 loop: CASSPTAGTGIYEQFF. CDR3 nucleotides: TGTGCCAGCAGCCCTACTGCGGGGACAGGGATTTATGAGCAGTTCTTC.

The chain carries TRBV4-1 and TRBJ2-5; D uncertain. V was clipped by 3 bases and J by 0 bases, with 11 bases between them. The CDR3 is made up of 15 amino acids. The V gene's germline CDR1 is MGHRA and CDR2 YSYEKL. Written as DNA, the CDR3 is TGCGCCAGCAGCCACGAAAGGGCTAACCAAGAGACCCAGTACTTC. Its translation: CASSHERANQETQYF.

Ten or more counts support this clonotype. The chain is built from TRBV7-9 and TRBJ2-1; no firm D call. Trimming left V 1 base short and J 8 bases short, with 6 bases between. This CDR3 spans 12 amino acids. The germline CDR1 and CDR2 sequences are SEHNR and FQNEAQ (reference sequence). Here the CDR3 DNA reads TGTGCCAGCAGCTTAGGGCTACATGAGCAGTTCTTC. Protein: CASSLGLHEQFF.

This clonotype was seen many times. The chain carries TRBV2 and TRBJ2-1; D is undetermined. The CDR3 sequence is 12 residues long. V shed 7 bases and J shed 8 bases, with 12 bases lying between them. Per the germline V gene, CDR1 is SNHLY and CDR2 is FYNNEI. CDR3 amino acids: CASMQDIDEQFF. CDR3 DNA: TGTGCCAGCATGCAAGATATCGATGAGCAGTTCTTC.

This chain joins TRBV19 and TRBJ2-3, with 12 positions matching TRBD2. Trimming took 5 bases from V and 3 from J; bases not matched to a gene: 12. The CDR3 contains 18 residues. Looked up from germline, CDR1 is LNHDA and CDR2 is SQIVND (reference sequence). CDR3 in DNA: TGTGCCAGTAGTCCCCGCCTAGCGGGAGGGGGACTAACAGATACGCAGTATTTT. It encodes CASSPRLAGGGLTDTQYF.

There are many counts of this clonotype. The CDR3 protein is CAISPGQGDGYTF. Written as DNA, the CDR3 is TGTGCCATCAGCCCGGGACAGGGGGATGGCTACACCTTC. The J gene is TRBJ1-2, the V gene TRBV10-3, with 11 bases that match TRBD1. The CDR3 sequence is 13 residues long. The V segment lost 6 bases and the J segment 6 bases; nucleotides outside the gene matches: 3. Germline lookup yields CDR1 ENHRY and CDR2 SYGVKD.

This clonotype occurred many times. The rearrangement links TRBV27 to TRBJ2-5; TRBD2 matches 10 bases. CDR1 and CDR2 from the germline V gene are MNHEY and SMNVEV (reference sequence). This CDR3 has 15 residues. Losses at the gene ends were 3 bases for V and 7 bases for J; bases not matched to a gene: 8. CDR3: CASSLSRAGGGTQYF. CDR3 DNA sequence: TGTGCCAGCAGTTTGAGTCGAGCGGGAGGGGGGACCCAGTACTTC.

This clonotype has a count of ten or more. The chain is built from TRBV2 and TRBJ1-6; D is possibly TRBD1 (5 bases). Trimming removed 7 bases from V and 7 bases from J, with 20 bases in between. This CDR3 region has 16 residues. Germline V CDR1 and CDR2: SNHLY, FYNNEI. DNA of the CDR3: TGTGCCAGCAACACGAGGGGAGGTGGAGGGAATTCACCCCTCCACTTT. Encoded protein: CASNTRGGGGNSPLHF.

The genes are TRBV20-1 and TRBJ2-5; 8 bases are shared with TRBD2. The CDR3 covers 11 residues. Trimming at V came to 5 bases and at J to 4 bases, leaving 0 bases not matched to a gene. Looked up from germline, CDR1 is DFQATT and CDR2 is SNEGSKA (reference sequence). The CDR3 nucleotides read TGCAGTGCTGGGACTAGAGAGACCCAGTACTTC. This encodes CSAGTRETQYF.

The gene calls are TRBV6-1 and TRBJ2-7; 15 bases are shared with TRBD2. Germline V gene data show CDR1 as MNHNS and CDR2 as SASEGT. The J segment lost 3 bases and the V segment lost 7 bases, leaving 10 bases of the junction unmatched. The CDR3 covers 17 residues. The CDR3 DNA is TGTGCCAGCACCCAATTGGGACTAGCGGGAGGTCTCTACGAGCAGTACTTC. It is translated as CASTQLGLAGGLYEQYF.

The V gene is TRBV25-1, the J gene TRBJ1-5; D uncertain. The CDR3 runs 12 residues. The V end was cut by 3 bases, the J end by 12 bases, with 12 bases between. Germline values: CDR1 MGHDK, CDR2 SYGVNS. CDR3 sequence (DNA): TGTGCCAGCAGTGATCTGGGGAGCCACCAGCATTTT. The encoded protein is CASSDLGSHQHF.

This clonotype was detected many times. The gene calls are TRBV28 and TRBJ1-1; TRBD1 matches 8 bases. The V gene's germline CDR1 is MDHEN and CDR2 SYDVKM. The CDR3 loop spans 15 amino acids. Unmatched junction bases numbered 7, after V lost 3 bases and J lost 4 bases. CDR3: CASSFPGQGGTEAFF. Written as DNA, the CDR3 is TGTGCCAGCAGTTTCCCCGGACAGGGAGGCACTGAAGCTTTCTTT.